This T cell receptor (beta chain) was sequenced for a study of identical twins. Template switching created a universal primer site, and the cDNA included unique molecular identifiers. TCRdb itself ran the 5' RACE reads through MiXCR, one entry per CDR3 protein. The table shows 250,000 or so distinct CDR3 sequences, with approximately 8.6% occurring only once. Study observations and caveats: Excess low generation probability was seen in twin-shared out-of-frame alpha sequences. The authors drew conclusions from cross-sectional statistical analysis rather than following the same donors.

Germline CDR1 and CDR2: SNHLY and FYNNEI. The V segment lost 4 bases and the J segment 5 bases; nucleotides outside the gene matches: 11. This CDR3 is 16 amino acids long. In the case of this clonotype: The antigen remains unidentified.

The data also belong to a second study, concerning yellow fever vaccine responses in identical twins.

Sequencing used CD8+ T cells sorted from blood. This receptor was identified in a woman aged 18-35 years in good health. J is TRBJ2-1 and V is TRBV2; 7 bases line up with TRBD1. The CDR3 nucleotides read TGTGCCAGCAGTGTCGGGACAGTGGGACGAAACAATGAGCAGTTCTTC. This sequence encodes CASSVGTVGRNNEQFF.